The 3 T cell receptor beta chains below were found in one sample sequenced in a study of T cell changes during pregnancy in multiple sclerosis. Only in-frame clones appear in the TCRdb table, and some are missing; sequencing was by immunoSEQ multiplex PCR. The data contain approximately 50,000 clones, about 89% of them singletons. This specimen consisted of CD8+ T cells from peripheral blood mononuclear cells, obtained after pregnancy. The receptors originated from a female donor with multiple sclerosis, enrolled in a pregnancy study.

This chain joins TRBV4-1 and TRBJ2-3, with D possibly matching TRBD2 (6 bases). V lost 4 bases, J lost 2 bases, and 10 bases lay in between. The CDR3 has 14 residues. CDR1 and CDR2 (germline): MGHRA, YSYEKL. The CDR3 region is CASSPGGDTDTQYF. DNA for the CDR3: TGCGCCAGCAGCCCAGGAGGGGACACAGATACGCAGTATTTT.

The chain carries TRBV19 and TRBJ1-1, with 9 bases identical to TRBD1. The CDR3 consists of 17 residues. Germline assignment: CDR1 LNHDA and CDR2 SQIVND (reference sequence). V lost 5 bases, J lost 0 bases, and 10 bases stayed unmatched. DNA of the CDR3: TGTGCCAGTAGTCTCCGTCCCGGGACAGGGATGAACACTGAAGCTTTCTTT. This sequence encodes CASSLRPGTGMNTEAFF.

V gene TRBV5-1 combines with J gene TRBJ1-1; no clear D gene. With 1 base removed from V and 5 bases from J, the gap between germline ends came to 12 bases. Germline V CDR1 and CDR2: SGHRS, YFSETQ. This CDR3 contains 14 residues. This CDR3 is CASSLIWAGTEAFF. CDR3 in DNA: TGCGCCAGCAGCTTGATATGGGCGGGGACTGAAGCTTTCTTT.